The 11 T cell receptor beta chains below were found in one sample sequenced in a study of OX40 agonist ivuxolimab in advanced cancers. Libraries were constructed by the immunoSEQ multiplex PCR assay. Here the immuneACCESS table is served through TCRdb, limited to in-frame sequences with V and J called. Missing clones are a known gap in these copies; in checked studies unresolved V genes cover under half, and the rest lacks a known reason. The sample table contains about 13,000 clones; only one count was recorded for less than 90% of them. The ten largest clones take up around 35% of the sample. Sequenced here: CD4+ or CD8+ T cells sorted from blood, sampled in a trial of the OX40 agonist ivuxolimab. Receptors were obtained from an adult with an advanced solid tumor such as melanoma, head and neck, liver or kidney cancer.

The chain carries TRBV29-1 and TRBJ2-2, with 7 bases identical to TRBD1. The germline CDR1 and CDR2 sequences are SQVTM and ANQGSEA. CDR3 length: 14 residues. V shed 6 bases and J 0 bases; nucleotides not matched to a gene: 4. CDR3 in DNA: TGCAGCGTCCAACAGGGGACGAACACCGGGGAGCTGTTTTTT. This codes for CSVQQGTNTGELFF.

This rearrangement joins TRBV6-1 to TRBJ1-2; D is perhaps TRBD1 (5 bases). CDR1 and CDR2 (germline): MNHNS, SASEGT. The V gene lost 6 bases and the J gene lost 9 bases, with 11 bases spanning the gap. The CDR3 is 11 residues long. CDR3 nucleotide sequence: TGTGCCAGCAGAGCCGACAGTAGCTACACCTTC. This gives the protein CASRADSSYTF.

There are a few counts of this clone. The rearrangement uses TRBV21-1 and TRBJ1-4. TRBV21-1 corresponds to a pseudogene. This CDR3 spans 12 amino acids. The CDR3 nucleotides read TGTGCCAGCAAAGTGAGGTCCCTTAAACTGTTTTTT. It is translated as CASKVRSLKLFF.

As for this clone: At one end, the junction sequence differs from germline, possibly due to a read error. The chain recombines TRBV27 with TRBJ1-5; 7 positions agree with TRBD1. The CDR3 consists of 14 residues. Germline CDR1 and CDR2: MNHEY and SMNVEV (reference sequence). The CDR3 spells CASSTTGLNRPQHF. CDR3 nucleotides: TGTGCCAGCAGTACGACAGGGTTGAATCGGCCCCAGCATTTT.

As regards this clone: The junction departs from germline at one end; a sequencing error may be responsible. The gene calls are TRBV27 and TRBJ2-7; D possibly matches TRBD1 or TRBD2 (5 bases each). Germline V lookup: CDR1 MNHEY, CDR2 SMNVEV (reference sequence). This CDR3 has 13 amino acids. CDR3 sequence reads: CASSSGASFEQYF. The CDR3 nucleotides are TGTGCCAGCAGTTCCGGGGCCTCCTTCGAGCAGTACTTC.

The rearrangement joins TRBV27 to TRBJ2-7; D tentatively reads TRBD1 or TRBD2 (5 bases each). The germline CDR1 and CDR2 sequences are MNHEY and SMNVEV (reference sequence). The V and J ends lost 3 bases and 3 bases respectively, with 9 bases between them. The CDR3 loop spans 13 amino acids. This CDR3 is CASSFGGSYEQYF. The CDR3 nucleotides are TGTGCCAGCAGTTTTGGGGGAAGCTACGAGCAGTACTTC.

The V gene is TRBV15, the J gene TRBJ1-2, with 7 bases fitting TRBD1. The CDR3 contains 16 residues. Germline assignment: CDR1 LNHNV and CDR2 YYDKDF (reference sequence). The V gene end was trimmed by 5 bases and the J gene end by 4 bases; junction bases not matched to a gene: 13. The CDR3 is CATSGGTAAFIYGYTF. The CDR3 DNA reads TGTGCCACCAGCGGCGGGACAGCCGCTTTCATCTATGGCTACACCTTC.

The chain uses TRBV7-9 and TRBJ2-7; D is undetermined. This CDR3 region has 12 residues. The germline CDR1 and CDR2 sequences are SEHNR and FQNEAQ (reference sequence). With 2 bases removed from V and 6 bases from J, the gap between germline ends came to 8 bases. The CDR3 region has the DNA TGTGCCAGCAGCTTAATCGTCGTCGAGCAGTACTTC. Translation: CASSLIVVEQYF.

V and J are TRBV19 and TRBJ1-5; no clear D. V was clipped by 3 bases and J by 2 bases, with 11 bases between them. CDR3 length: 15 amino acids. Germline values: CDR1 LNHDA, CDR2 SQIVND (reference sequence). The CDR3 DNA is TGTGCCAGTAGTATTGGGTACAGAGGCAATCAGCCCCAGCATTTT. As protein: CASSIGYRGNQPQHF.

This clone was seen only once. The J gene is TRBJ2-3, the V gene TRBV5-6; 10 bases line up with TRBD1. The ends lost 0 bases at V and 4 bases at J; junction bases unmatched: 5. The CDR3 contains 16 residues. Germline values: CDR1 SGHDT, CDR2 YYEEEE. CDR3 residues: CASSLDLGQGSDTQYF. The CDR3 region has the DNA TGTGCCAGCAGCTTGGACCTGGGACAGGGGTCAGATACGCAGTATTTT.

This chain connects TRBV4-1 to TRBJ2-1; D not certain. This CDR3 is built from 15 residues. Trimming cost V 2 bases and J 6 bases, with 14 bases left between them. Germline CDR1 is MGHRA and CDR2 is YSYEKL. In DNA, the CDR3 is TGCGCCAGCAGCCAAAAAATTGGGAAGTTCAATGAGCAGTTCTTC. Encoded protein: CASSQKIGKFNEQFF.